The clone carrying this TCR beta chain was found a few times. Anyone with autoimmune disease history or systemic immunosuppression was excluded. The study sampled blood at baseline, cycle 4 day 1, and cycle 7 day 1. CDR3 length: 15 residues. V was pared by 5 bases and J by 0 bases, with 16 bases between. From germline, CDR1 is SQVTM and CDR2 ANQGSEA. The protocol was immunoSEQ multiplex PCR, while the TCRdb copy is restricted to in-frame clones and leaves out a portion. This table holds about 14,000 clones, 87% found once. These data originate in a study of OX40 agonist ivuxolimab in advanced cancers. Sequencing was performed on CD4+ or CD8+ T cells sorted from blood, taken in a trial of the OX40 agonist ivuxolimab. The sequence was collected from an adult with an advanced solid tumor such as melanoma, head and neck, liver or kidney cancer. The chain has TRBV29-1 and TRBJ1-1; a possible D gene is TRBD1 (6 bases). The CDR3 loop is CSVIPQGTMNTEAFF. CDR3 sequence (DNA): TGCAGCGTTATACCCCAGGGGACCATGAACACTGAAGCTTTCTTT.